These T cell receptor beta chains were read from a single sample in a study of cytomegalovirus exposure and HLA in healthy donors. Assay: immunoSEQ multiplex PCR; the TCRdb copy retains only in-frame clones and omits some. The sample shows over 150,000 clones, roughly nine tenths of them seen only once. Material for sequencing was PBMCs. These receptor sequences come from a young woman in good health and CMV-seronegative. CDR3s include the opening cysteine and the closing phenylalanine or tryptophan. The D gene is left open where the match is weak. Expanded clones get a size class; other rows say once, few or many, or leave the size out.

clone size: .
V gene: TRBV28
J gene: TRBJ1-5
D gene: .
CDR3 protein: CASSPGGPPPEHF
CDR3 DNA: TGTGCCAGCAGTCCCGGGGGGCCCCCCCCGGAACATTTT

clone size: .
V gene: TRBV28
J gene: TRBJ2-3
D gene: .
CDR3 protein: CASKRATDTQYF
CDR3 DNA: TGTGCCAGCAAACGGGCAACAGATACGCAGTATTTT

clone size: .
V gene: TRBV6-1
J gene: TRBJ2-5
D gene: TRBD1
CDR3 protein: CASSVGQGAVETQYF
CDR3 DNA: TGTGCCAGCAGTGTGGGACAGGGGGCCGTGGAGACCCAGTACTTC

clone size: .
V gene: TRBV7-9
J gene: TRBJ2-1
D gene: TRBD1
CDR3 protein: CASSRTGGNNEQFF
CDR3 DNA: TGTGCCAGCAGCAGGACAGGGGGCAACAATGAGCAGTTCTTC

clone size: .
V gene: TRBV4-1
J gene: TRBJ2-1
D gene: .
CDR3 protein: CASSSTSREFF
CDR3 DNA: TGCGCCAGCAGCTCTACTAGTCGGGAGTTCTTC

clone size: .
V gene: TRBV7-9
J gene: TRBJ2-2
D gene: .
CDR3 protein: CASSLGTYTGELFF
CDR3 DNA: TGTGCCAGCAGCTTAGGCACCTACACCGGGGAGCTGTTTTTT

clone size: .
V gene: TRBV19
J gene: TRBJ1-2
D gene: .
CDR3 protein: CASDQGALNYGYTF
CDR3 DNA: TGTGCCAGTGATCAGGGCGCCCTTAACTATGGCTACACCTTC

clone size: .
V gene: TRBV30
J gene: TRBJ2-7
D gene: .
CDR3 protein: CAWRTGYEQYF
CDR3 DNA: TGTGCCTGGAGGACAGGCTACGAGCAGTACTTC

clone size: .
V gene: TRBV4-1
J gene: TRBJ2-3
D gene: .
CDR3 protein: CASSQDPWVETDTQYF
CDR3 DNA: TGCGCCAGCAGCCAAGACCCCTGGGTAGAAACAGATACGCAGTATTTT

clone size: .
V gene: TRBV27
J gene: TRBJ1-2
D gene: .
CDR3 protein: CASSLSRVSYGYTF
CDR3 DNA: TGTGCCAGCAGTTTAAGTAGGGTTAGCTATGGCTACACCTTC

clone size: .
V gene: TRBV4-2
J gene: TRBJ2-2
D gene: .
CDR3 protein: CASSQDRNTGELFF
CDR3 DNA: TGTGCCAGCAGCCAAGACAGGAACACCGGGGAGCTGTTTTTT

clone size: .
V gene: TRBV18
J gene: TRBJ2-3
D gene: .
CDR3 protein: CASSPSVADTQYF
CDR3 DNA: TGTGCCAGCTCGCCCTCGGTGGCAGATACGCAGTATTTT

clone size: once
V gene: TRBV2
J gene: TRBJ2-3
D gene: .
CDR3 protein: CASSEGGGSDTQYF
CDR3 DNA: TGTGCCAGCAGTGAAGGTGGGGGCTCAGATACGCAGTATTTT

clone size: .
V gene: TRBV4-3
J gene: TRBJ2-5
D gene: .
CDR3 protein: CASSQDIFRRETQYF
CDR3 DNA: TGCGCCAGCAGCCAAGATATTTTCCGCCGAGAGACCCAGTACTTC

clone size: .
V gene: TRBV9
J gene: TRBJ2-7
D gene: TRBD2
CDR3 protein: CASSVAESGRAYF
CDR3 DNA: TGTGCCAGCAGCGTCGCCGAAAGCGGGAGGGCCTACTTC

clone size: once
V gene: TRBV4-2
J gene: TRBJ1-5
D gene: .
CDR3 protein: CASSKYIGGQPQHF
CDR3 DNA: TGTGCCAGCAGCAAATATATAGGGGGACAGCCCCAGCATTTT

clone size: once
V gene: TRBV11-2
J gene: TRBJ1-6
D gene: .
CDR3 protein: CASSFLSSYNSPLHF
CDR3 DNA: TGTGCCAGCAGCTTTTTGAGCTCCTATAATTCACCCCTCCACTTT